The clone carrying this T cell receptor (beta chain) was seen ten or more times. Its antigen remains unknown. The CDR3 is made up of 12 amino acids. The V and J ends lost 6 bases and 3 bases respectively, with 9 bases between them. This entry comes from a study of T cells in Graves' hyperthyroidism and ophthalmopathy. It was RNA transcripts that yielded the amplified TCR beta CDR3 regions. The HTBI primer set drove a first-round RT-PCR of the TCR CDR3. TCRdb called the multiplex PCR reads again in MiXCR, with one record for every CDR3 protein. The sample records approximately 400,000 distinct CDR3 sequences, 15% to 17% being singletons. Study-level findings and limits: Onset of ophthalmopathy came a median roughly 6.4 months after the model predicted it.

The study left out patients who had uncontrolled infection, other autoimmune disease, pregnancy or lactation. Material for sequencing was blood. The sequence was collected from a woman between 18 and 29 years old with Graves' hyperthyroidism. This chain joins TRBV12-3 or TRBV12-4 and TRBJ2-7, with D possibly TRBD1 on 5 matching bases. CDR3 coding DNA: TGTGCCAGCAGAAGCAGGGTCTACGAGCAGTACTTC. It yields the protein CASRSRVYEQYF.